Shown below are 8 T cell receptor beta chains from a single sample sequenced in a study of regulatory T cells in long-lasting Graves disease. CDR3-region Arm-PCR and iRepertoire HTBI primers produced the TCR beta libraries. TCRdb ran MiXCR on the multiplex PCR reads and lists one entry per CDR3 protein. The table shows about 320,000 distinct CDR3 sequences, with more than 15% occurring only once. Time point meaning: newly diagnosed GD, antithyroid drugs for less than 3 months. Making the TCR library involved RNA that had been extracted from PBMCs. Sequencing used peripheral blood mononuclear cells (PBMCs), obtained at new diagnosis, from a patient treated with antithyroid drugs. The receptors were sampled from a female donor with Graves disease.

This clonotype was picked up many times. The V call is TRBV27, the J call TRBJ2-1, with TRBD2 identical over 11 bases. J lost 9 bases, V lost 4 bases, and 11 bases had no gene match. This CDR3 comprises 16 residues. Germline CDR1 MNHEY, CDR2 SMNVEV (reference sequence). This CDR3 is CASSYVAGGKSSEQFF. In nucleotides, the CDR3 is TGTGCCAGCAGTTATGTAGCGGGAGGGAAAAGTAGTGAGCAGTTCTTC.

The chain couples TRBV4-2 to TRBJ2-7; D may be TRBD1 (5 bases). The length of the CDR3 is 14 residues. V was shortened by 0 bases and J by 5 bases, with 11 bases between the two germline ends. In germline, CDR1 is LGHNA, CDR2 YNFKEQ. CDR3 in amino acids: CASSQDRVSHEQYF. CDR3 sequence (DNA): TGTGCCAGCAGCCAAGACAGGGTATCCCACGAGCAGTACTTC.

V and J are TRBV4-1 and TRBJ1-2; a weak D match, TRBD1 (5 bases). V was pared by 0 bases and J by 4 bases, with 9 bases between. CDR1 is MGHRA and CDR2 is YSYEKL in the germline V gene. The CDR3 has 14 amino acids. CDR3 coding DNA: TGCGCCAGCAGCCAAGAAACTGGGGCCTATGGCTACACCTTC. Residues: CASSQETGAYGYTF.

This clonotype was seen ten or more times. DNA for the CDR3: TGTGCCAGCAGCCCTACCGGGGATACCTCCTACGAGCAGTACTTC. Encoded protein: CASSPTGDTSYEQYF. This chain links TRBV11-2 with TRBJ2-7, with D possibly matching TRBD2 (5 bases). CDR1 SGHAT and CDR2 FQNNGV come from the germline V gene. This CDR3 is 15 amino acids long. The ends were cut back, 5 bases at V and 0 bases at J, with 14 bases in the middle.

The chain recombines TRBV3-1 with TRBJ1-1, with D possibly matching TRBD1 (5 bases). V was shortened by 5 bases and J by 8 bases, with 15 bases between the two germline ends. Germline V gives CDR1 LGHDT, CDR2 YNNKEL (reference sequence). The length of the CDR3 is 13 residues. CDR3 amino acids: CASSAWDLGEAFF. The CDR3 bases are TGTGCCAGCAGCGCATGGGACCTTGGGGAAGCTTTCTTT.

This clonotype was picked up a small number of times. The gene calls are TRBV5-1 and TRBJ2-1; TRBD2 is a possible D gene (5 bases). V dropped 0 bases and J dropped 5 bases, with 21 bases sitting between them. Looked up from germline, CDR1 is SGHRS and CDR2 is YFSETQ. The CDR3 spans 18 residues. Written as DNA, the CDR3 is TGCGCCAGCAGCTTGGCCCATCATAGTCTAGCTGTCGACAATGAGCAGTTCTTC. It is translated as CASSLAHHSLAVDNEQFF.

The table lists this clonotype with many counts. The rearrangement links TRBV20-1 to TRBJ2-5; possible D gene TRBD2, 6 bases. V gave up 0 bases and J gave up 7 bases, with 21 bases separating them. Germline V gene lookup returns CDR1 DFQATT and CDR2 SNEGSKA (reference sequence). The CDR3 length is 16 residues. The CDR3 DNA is TGCAGTGCTAGAGATCACGGGGACCACGGGAGAGGGACCCAGTACTTC. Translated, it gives CSARDHGDHGRGTQYF.

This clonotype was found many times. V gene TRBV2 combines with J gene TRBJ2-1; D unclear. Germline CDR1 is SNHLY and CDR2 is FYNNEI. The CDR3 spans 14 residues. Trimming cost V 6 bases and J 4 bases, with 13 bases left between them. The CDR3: CASRLNGQYNEQFF. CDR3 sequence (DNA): TGTGCCAGCAGACTAAACGGTCAATACAATGAGCAGTTCTTC.